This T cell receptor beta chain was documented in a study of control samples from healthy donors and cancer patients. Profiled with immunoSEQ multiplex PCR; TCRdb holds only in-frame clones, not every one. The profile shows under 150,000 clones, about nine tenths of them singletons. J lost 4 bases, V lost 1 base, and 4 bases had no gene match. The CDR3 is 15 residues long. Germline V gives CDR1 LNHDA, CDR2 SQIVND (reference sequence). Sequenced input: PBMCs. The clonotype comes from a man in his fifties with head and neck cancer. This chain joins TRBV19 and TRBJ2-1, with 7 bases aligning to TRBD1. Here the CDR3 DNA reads TGTGCCAGTAGTATAGCGGGACAGCCTTACAATGAGCAGTTCTTC. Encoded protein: CASSIAGQPYNEQFF.